The 18 T cell receptor beta chains reported below all come from one sample, sequenced in a study of Graves' ophthalmopathy and Graves' hyperthyroidism. RNA served as the template for amplifying TCR beta CDR3 regions. Scientists carried out first-round RT-PCR using HTBI primers and then a second-round multiplex PCR. Using its own MiXCR run on the multiplex PCR reads, TCRdb lists one record per CDR3 protein. The sample has approximately 1.2 million distinct CDR3 sequences; roughly two fifths are singletons. What was sequenced was peripheral blood or thyroid tissue (not recorded which). All receptors derive from an adult man with Graves' hyperthyroidism.

There are many counts of this clonotype. V is TRBV7-2 and J is TRBJ2-2; 9 positions match TRBD2. The J segment lost 3 bases and the V segment lost 5 bases, leaving 7 bases of the junction unmatched. From germline, CDR1 is SGHTA and CDR2 FQGNSA. The CDR3 contains 16 residues. The DNA for the CDR3 is TGTGCCAGCAGCATGAAACTAGCGGGTTACACCGGGGAGCTGTTTTTT. Protein product: CASSMKLAGYTGELFF. Full variable domain (rest looked up from reference TRBV7-2 and TRBJ2-2): GAGVSQSPSNKVTEKGKDVELRCDPISGHTALYWYRQSLGQGLEFLIYFQGNSAPDKSGLPSDRFSAERTGGSVSTLTIQRTQQEDSAVYLCASSMKLAGYTGELFFGEGSRLTVL.

The J gene is TRBJ2-7, the V gene TRBV12-3 or TRBV12-4, with TRBD2 as a possible D gene (6 bases). The ends were cut back, 4 bases at V and 3 bases at J, with 10 bases in the middle. The length of the CDR3 is 13 residues. The chain's CDR3 is CASSWEEGYEQYF. In nucleotides, the CDR3 is TGTGCCAGCAGTTGGGAGGAGGGCTACGAGCAGTACTTC.

The chain carries TRBV7-9 and TRBJ1-1; no firm D call. V was cut by 4 bases and J by 1 base, with 16 bases left in between. Per germline, CDR1 SEHNR and CDR2 FQNEAQ (reference sequence). This CDR3 comprises 16 residues. The CDR3: CASSSPPGQANTEAFF. The CDR3 bases are TGTGCCAGCAGCTCACCACCCGGCCAGGCGAACACTGAAGCTTTCTTT.

This clonotype was observed many times. The chain recombines TRBV10-3 with TRBJ2-7; D tentatively fits TRBD1 or TRBD2 (5 bases each). The CDR3 runs 13 residues. V lost 10 bases and J lost 3, with 16 bases in between. Germline loops: CDR1 ENHRY, CDR2 SYGVKD. The CDR3 sequence is CATWDRSLYEQYF. In DNA form, the CDR3 reads TGTGCCACCTGGGACCGAAGCCTCTACGAGCAGTACTTC.

J is TRBJ2-2 and V is TRBV9, with TRBD2 identical over 8 bases. This CDR3 spans 18 amino acids. Germline-derived CDR1 and CDR2 are SGDLS and YYNGEE. With 4 bases clipped from V and 1 base from J, the junction kept 12 bases outside the gene matches. The DNA of the CDR3 is TGTGCCAGCAGCCCAGCTGGTAGCGGGAACCTGAACACCGGGGAGCTGTTTTTT. Translated, it gives CASSPAGSGNLNTGELFF.

The chain couples TRBV7-2 to TRBJ1-5; D not resolved. CDR3 size: 15 residues. The V gene's germline CDR1 is SGHTA and CDR2 FQGNSA. V dropped 5 bases and J dropped 1 base, with 12 bases sitting between them. CDR3 nucleotide sequence: TGTGCCAGCAGCGAGTGGGGTAAAAGCAATCAGCCCCAGCATTTT. This sequence encodes CASSEWGKSNQPQHF.

The rearrangement joins TRBV5-5 to TRBJ2-2; unclear D gene. Trimming shortened V by 2 bases and J by 6 bases, and 8 bases separated the two germline ends. The germline V gene has CDR1 SGHKS and CDR2 YYEKEE (reference sequence). This CDR3 spans 13 amino acids. CDR3 nucleotides: TGTGCCAGCAGCTTTCCCGGGCCCGGGGAGCTGTTTTTT. It encodes CASSFPGPGELFF. The full variable domain, rest sourced from reference TRBV5-5 and TRBJ2-2, is DAGVTQSPTHLIKTRGQQVTLRCSPISGHKSVSWYQQVLGQGPQFIFQYYEKEERGRGNFPDRFSARQFPNYSSELNVNALLLGDSALYLCASSFPGPGELFFGEGSRLTVL.

The chain links TRBV7-8 to TRBJ2-7; possible D gene TRBD2, 7 bases. V lost 5 bases, J lost 4 bases, and 21 bases lay in between. The CDR3 has 16 amino acids. Germline CDR1 is SGHVS and CDR2 is FQNEAQ. In nucleotides, the CDR3 is TGTGCCAGCAGCCCCTCCAAGGGGGGGGGGGAATACGAGCAGTACTTC. Amino acids: CASSPSKGGGEYEQYF.

This clonotype was picked up a small number of times. This chain uses TRBV5-1 with TRBJ2-7; TRBD1 aligns across 7 bases. Trimming removed 3 bases from V and 12 bases from J; junction bases left unmatched: 12. The germline V gene encodes CDR1 SGHRS and CDR2 YFSETQ. The CDR3 is 13 residues long. This CDR3 is CASSSSTGRSSYF. The CDR3 coding sequence is TGCGCCAGCAGCTCATCGACAGGGCGCTCATCGTACTTC.

Many counts were recorded for this clonotype. The chain carries TRBV29-1 and TRBJ2-7; TRBD2 matches 12 bases. The germline gives CDR1 SQVTM, CDR2 ANQGSEA. The trim removed 5 bases at V and 7 bases at J, leaving 6 bases unmatched. The CDR3 is 13 amino acids. The CDR3 sequence is CSVTSGRFQEQYF. CDR3 bases: TGCAGCGTTACTAGCGGGAGGTTTCAGGAGCAGTACTTC.

This clonotype appeared many times. The chain combines TRBV20-1 with TRBJ1-5; no firm D call. The CDR3 runs 12 residues. Trimming removed 6 bases from V and 2 bases from J, with 8 bases in between. CDR1 is DFQATT, CDR2 SNEGSKA, per germline (reference sequence). CDR3: CSAAHRNQPQHF. CDR3 bases: TGCAGTGCCGCACACCGCAATCAGCCCCAGCATTTT.

This chain connects TRBV7-2 to TRBJ2-7, with 10 bases lining up with TRBD2. Germline trimming cut 4 bases from V and 5 bases from J; bases unmatched to any gene: 11. CDR1 and CDR2 from the germline V gene are SGHTA and FQGNSA. The CDR3 loop spans 16 amino acids. CDR3 DNA sequence: TGTGCCAGCAGCTCGCCCCTAGCGGGAGTCGGCGACGAGCAGTACTTC. Translated: CASSSPLAGVGDEQYF.

The table lists this clonotype with many counts. The chain recombines TRBV10-3 with TRBJ2-5; 8 nucleotides match TRBD1. In germline, CDR1 is ENHRY, CDR2 SYGVKD. V lost 5 bases and J lost 5; bases outside the gene matches: 10. This CDR3 has 15 residues. The CDR3: CAISPRGRSMETQYF. CDR3 bases: TGTGCCATCAGTCCCAGGGGGCGATCGATGGAGACCCAGTACTTC.

This clonotype came up many times. This chain joins TRBV29-1 and TRBJ1-1; D is uncertain. This CDR3 contains 12 residues. Trimming removed 5 bases from V and 2 bases from J, with 9 bases in between. The germline V gene has CDR1 SQVTM and CDR2 ANQGSEA. This chain's CDR3 is CSVTVLNTEAFF. In nucleotides, the CDR3 is TGCAGCGTTACAGTACTTAACACTGAAGCTTTCTTT.

This clonotype was detected ten times or more. The rearrangement uses TRBV20-1 and TRBJ2-7; TRBD1 agrees at 9 bases. V lost 6 bases and J lost 3; bases outside the gene matches: 6. Germline assignment: CDR1 DFQATT and CDR2 SNEGSKA (reference sequence). The length of the CDR3 is 13 residues. CDR3 loop: CSATGTGSYEQYF. In nucleotides, the CDR3 is TGCAGTGCAACCGGGACAGGGAGCTACGAGCAGTACTTC.

The rearrangement links TRBV10-3 to TRBJ1-5, with D possibly TRBD1 on 5 matching bases. From germline, CDR1 is ENHRY and CDR2 SYGVKD. This CDR3 spans 14 amino acids. The CDR3 here is CARALGGVNQPQHF. The CDR3 nucleotides read TGTGCTAGGGCCCTCGGGGGAGTCAATCAGCCCCAGCATTTT.

This clonotype was seen at least ten times. The chain uses TRBV7-9 and TRBJ2-7, with D perhaps TRBD2 (5 bases). The V gene's germline CDR1 is SEHNR and CDR2 FQNEAQ (reference sequence). V was pared by 5 bases and J by 5 bases, with 19 bases between. The CDR3 length is 15 residues. CDR3 in amino acids: CASSHQLGLKDEQYF. The CDR3 bases are TGTGCCAGCAGCCATCAGCTAGGACTCAAGGACGAGCAGTACTTC.

This clonotype has ten or more counts. V gene TRBV10-3 combines with J gene TRBJ2-7, with D possibly matching TRBD1 (6 bases). The CDR3 runs 12 residues. V was cut by 10 bases and J by 0 bases, with 10 bases left in between. Germline V lookup: CDR1 ENHRY, CDR2 SYGVKD. CDR3 residues: CATGQSSYEQYF. The CDR3 DNA reads as TGTGCCACCGGACAGTCCTCCTACGAGCAGTACTTC.